This T cell receptor (beta chain) was profiled in a study of T cell responses to AZD1222 COVID-19 vaccine. Findings of the study overall: Across the whole spike, CD4 TCRs peaked at regions 160-218 and 743-854. Reports indicate that nearly half of spike-specific TCRs are directed at unmutated variant regions.

The CDR3 contains 12 residues. Germline V gene sequence: CDR1 LNHNV, CDR2 YYDKDF (reference sequence). Trimming removed 0 bases at V and 8 bases at J, with 7 bases between. A word on this clone: No antigen is known for it.

Here immunoSEQ multiplex PCR was the method, and the copy in TCRdb shows in-frame clones only, minus some. This table has 60,000 to 70,000 clones, roughly 85% appearing once. This chain uses TRBV15 with TRBJ1-2; D gene uncertain. The clonotype comes from an adult in good health. The sequences come from peripheral blood, collected on day 0 of AZD1222 vaccination. This CDR3 reads CATSRDLRGYTF. The CDR3 nucleotides are TGTGCCACCAGCAGAGATCTCCGGGGCTACACCTTC.